The sequence of this T cell receptor beta chain was determined in a study of OX40 agonist ivuxolimab in advanced cancers. Study overall: Aged roughly 20 to 85 with a mean of approximately 57 years, they were approximately 79% male. Study findings and constraints: The specificity for antigen of the expanded peripheral T cells was not determined. Near-lowest levels of clonal expansion characterized partial responders at 0.1-3.0 mg/kg. Both blood CD4+ and CD8+ T cells showed clonal growth by week 6 at 0.1 to 3.0 mg/kg.

The assay was immunoSEQ multiplex PCR, and TCRdb's table has in-frame clones only and misses some. The sample contains over 50,000 clones, more than 75% of which appear only once. For this clone: Its specificity is unknown.

Germline V gives CDR1 SGHDN, CDR2 FVKESK. The V and J ends lost 2 bases and 10 bases respectively, with 20 bases between them. The CDR3 runs to 15 residues. This specimen consisted of CD4+ or CD8+ T cells sorted from blood, obtained in a trial of the OX40 agonist ivuxolimab. V and J are TRBV14 and TRBJ1-2; D is perhaps TRBD1 (5 bases). The source is an adult with an advanced solid tumor such as melanoma, head and neck, liver or kidney cancer. The CDR3 region is CASSQPGDLRGVYTF. CDR3 DNA sequence: TGTGCCAGCAGCCAACCCGGAGACCTAAGGGGAGTCTACACCTTC.